Presented here are 12 T cell receptor beta chains from one specimen sequenced in a study of blood T cell repertoires in COVID-19. Using immunoSEQ multiplex PCR, the repertoire was profiled, and TCRdb retains in-frame clones only, with some absent. The sample yields about 55,000 clones, 85% seen once. The sample taken for sequencing was peripheral blood. The source is a human donor in a cohort sampled during active COVID-19.

J is TRBJ1-5 and V is TRBV6-5; 10 positions agree with TRBD1. The germline V gene encodes CDR1 MNHEY and CDR2 SVGAGI. V shed 7 bases, J shed 6 bases, and the junction held 6 bases outside the gene matches. CDR3 size: 14 residues. The CDR3 DNA follows: TGTGCCAGCACCAGACAGGGGGCGATTCAGCCCCAGCATTTT. It yields the protein CASTRQGAIQPQHF.

This sequence joins TRBV19 and TRBJ1-2, with 9 bases lining up with TRBD1. The CDR3 has 16 residues. Per the germline V gene, CDR1 is LNHDA and CDR2 is SQIVND (reference sequence). V was pared by 5 bases and J by 4 bases, with 11 bases of the junction left unmatched. The CDR3, as DNA: TGTGCCAGTAGTGCGACCACGGGACAGGGACCCTATGGCTACACCTTC. Translation: CASSATTGQGPYGYTF. The full variable domain, in which reference TRBV19 and TRBJ1-2 provide the parts outside the CDR3, is DGGITQSPKYLFRKEGQNVTLSCEQNLNHDAMYWYRQDPGQGLRLIYYSQIVNDFQKGDIAEGYSVSREKKESFPLTVTSAQKNPTAFYLCASSATTGQGPYGYTFGSGTRLTVV.

This clone appeared once. This chain joins TRBV4-3 and TRBJ2-5; D possibly corresponds to TRBD2 (6 bases). V was shortened by 3 bases and J by 4 bases, with 24 bases between the two germline ends. This CDR3 contains 18 residues. Germline CDR1 LGHNA, CDR2 YSLEER. This CDR3 reads CASSHELGGNGKGETQYF. CDR3 sequence (DNA): TGCGCCAGCAGCCATGAACTGGGGGGTAACGGGAAGGGAGAGACCCAGTACTTC.

This rearrangement joins TRBV3-1 (or the pseudogene TRBV3-2) to TRBJ2-7; D is undetermined. V was cut by 4 bases and J by 4 bases, with 14 bases left in between. Germline CDR1 reads LGHDT; CDR2 reads YNNKEL (reference sequence). CDR3 length: 14 amino acids. The CDR3 nucleotides read TGTGCCAGCAGCCGCCAGACACCAACGTACGAGCAGTACTTC. Amino acid sequence: CASSRQTPTYEQYF.

The rearrangement uses TRBV9 and TRBJ2-2; D might be TRBD1 (5 bases). CDR3 length: 16 amino acids. V was clipped by 0 bases and J by 1 base, with 10 bases between them. Germline CDR1 is SGDLS and CDR2 is YYNGEE. CDR3 protein: CASSVAQTVNTGELFF. The CDR3 nucleotides read TGTGCCAGCAGCGTAGCTCAGACAGTGAACACCGGGGAGCTGTTTTTT. Based on the CDR3 plus reference TRBV9 and TRBJ2-2, the full variable domain is DSGVTQTPKHLITATGQRVTLRCSPRSGDLSVYWYQQSLDQGLQFLIQYYNGEERAKGNILERFSAQQFPDLHSELNLSSLELGDSALYFCASSVAQTVNTGELFFGEGSRLTVL.

This clone showed up just a few times. V and J are TRBV10-3 and TRBJ2-7, with D perhaps TRBD1 (5 bases). The germline V gene has CDR1 ENHRY and CDR2 SYGVKD. The CDR3 runs 13 residues. The germline V and J ends were trimmed by 8 bases and 7 bases, with 18 bases remaining between them. The CDR3 here is CAILGRPGQEQYF. CDR3 coding DNA: TGTGCCATCTTGGGAAGGCCAGGGCAAGAGCAGTACTTC.

The gene calls are TRBV6-4 and TRBJ2-1; 10 bases are shared with TRBD1. CDR3 length: 16 residues. Germline V gene sequence: CDR1 MRHNA, CDR2 SNTAGT. With 5 bases clipped from V and 6 bases from J, the junction kept 10 bases outside the gene matches. CDR3 amino acids: CASSLTGTGDVNEQFF. In nucleotides, the CDR3 is TGTGCCAGCAGTTTGACCGGGACAGGGGATGTCAATGAGCAGTTCTTC.

The V gene is TRBV12-3 or TRBV12-4, the J gene TRBJ2-7, with D possibly matching TRBD1 (6 bases). The V gene lost 1 base and the J gene lost 4 bases, with 8 bases spanning the gap. The CDR3 has 13 amino acids. CDR3 in amino acids: CASSLGDKYEQYF. DNA for the CDR3: TGTGCCAGCAGTTTAGGGGACAAATACGAGCAGTACTTC.

The count of this clone is one. V gene TRBV21-1 combines with J gene TRBJ1-5. TRBV21-1 is listed as a pseudogene. CDR3 length equals 13 residues. CDR3 bases: TGTGCCAGCAGCAAACTCTTGAGCCAGCCCCAGCATTTT. It translates to CASSKLLSQPQHF.

The J gene is TRBJ2-1, the V gene TRBV3-1 (or the pseudogene TRBV3-2); D not certain. The CDR3 is made up of 17 amino acids. V was pared by 2 bases and J by 0 bases, with 14 bases between. The germline V gene encodes CDR1 LGHDT and CDR2 YNNKEL (reference sequence). The CDR3 coding sequence is TGTGCCAGCAGCCAATTCCGAGGAAGTAACTCCTACAATGAGCAGTTCTTC. Its translation: CASSQFRGSNSYNEQFF.

V and J are TRBV29-1 and TRBJ1-2; D unresolved. The V end was cut by 6 bases, the J end by 6 bases, with 20 bases between. This CDR3 has 14 residues. Germline assignment: CDR1 SQVTM and CDR2 ANQGSEA. The CDR3 reads CSVERAAPLDGYTF. Here the CDR3 DNA reads TGCAGCGTCGAGCGGGCCGCCCCCCTAGATGGCTACACCTTC.

V is TRBV4-1 and J is TRBJ2-6; TRBD2 matches 8 bases. Germline trimming cut 0 bases from V and 0 bases from J; bases unmatched to any gene: 7. The CDR3 length is 19 residues. Germline V gene lookup returns CDR1 MGHRA and CDR2 YSYEKL. The DNA for the CDR3 is TGCGCCAGCAGCCAAGATTCGGCTAGCGGGTACTCTGGGGCCAACGTCCTGACTTTC. The encoded protein is CASSQDSASGYSGANVLTF.